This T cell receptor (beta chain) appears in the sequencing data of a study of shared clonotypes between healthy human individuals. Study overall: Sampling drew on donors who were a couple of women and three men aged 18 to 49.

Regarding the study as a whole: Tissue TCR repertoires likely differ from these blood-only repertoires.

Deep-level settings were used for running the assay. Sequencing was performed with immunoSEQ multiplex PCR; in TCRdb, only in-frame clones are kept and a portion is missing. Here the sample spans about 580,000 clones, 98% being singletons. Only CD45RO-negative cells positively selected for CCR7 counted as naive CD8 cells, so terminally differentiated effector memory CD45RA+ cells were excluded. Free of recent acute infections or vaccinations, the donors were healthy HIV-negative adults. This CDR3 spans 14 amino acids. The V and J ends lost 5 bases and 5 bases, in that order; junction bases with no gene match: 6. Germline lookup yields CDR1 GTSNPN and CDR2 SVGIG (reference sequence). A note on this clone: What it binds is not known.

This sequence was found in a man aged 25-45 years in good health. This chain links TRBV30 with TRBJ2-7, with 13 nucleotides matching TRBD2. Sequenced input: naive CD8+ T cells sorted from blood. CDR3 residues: CAWRTSGSIDEQYF. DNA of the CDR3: TGTGCCTGGCGGACTAGCGGGAGTATCGACGAGCAGTACTTC. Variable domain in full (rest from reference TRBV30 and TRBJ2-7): SQTIHQWPATLVQPVGSPLSLECTVEGTSNPNLYWYRQAAGRGLQLLFYSVGIGQISSEVPQNLSASRPQDRQFILSSKKLLLSDSGFYLCAWRTSGSIDEQYFGPGTRLTVT.